This T cell receptor (beta chain) was identified in a study of blood T cell repertoires in COVID-19. Study processing details: Reference gene primer amplification in the assay estimated nucleated cell counts. The method was immunoSEQ multiplex PCR; TCRdb's version includes in-frame clones alone and lacks a portion of them. D and trimming come from the DNA, and the V and J calls and clone size come from that table. Here the sample spans roughly 280,000 clones, 80% to 90% being singletons. The receptor's source is a woman aged 70-85 years with acute or convalescent COVID-19. Sequencing was done on a sample of peripheral blood.

CDR3 region: CASSPLLTSQETQYF. CDR3 sequence (DNA): TGTGCCAGCTCACCATTGTTGACATCCCAAGAGACCCAGTACTTC. The chain couples TRBV18 to TRBJ2-5, with unresolved D. CDR1 is KGHSH, CDR2 LQKENI, per germline. Trimming stripped 2 bases from V and 1 base from J, with 11 bases between. The CDR3 is 15 residues long.